A selection of T cell receptor beta chains follows, all from one sample in a study of shared clonotypes between healthy human individuals. The repertoire was sequenced with immunoSEQ multiplex PCR; TCRdb's copy has only in-frame clones and lacks some. The top ten hold more than 1.5% of the sample, which has 2 million to 2.5 million clones, around 93% seen once. The source material was naive CD8+ T cells from PBMCs. All receptors come from a man aged 18 to 29 in good health. Some clones in this sample may be carry-over from other donors' samples. Each CDR3 is given with its conserved first and last residue. A D gene is named only where the DNA matches it firmly. Part of the rows lack a size; the others show once, few, many or a class for expanded clones.

abundance: NA; d_gene: NA; j_gene: TRBJ2-1; v_gene: TRBV10-2; CDR3aa: CASRALNQVFEQFF; CDR3nt: TGCGCCAGCAGAGCCCTTAATCAGGTCTTTGAGCAGTTCTTC
abundance: NA; d_gene: TRBD1; j_gene: TRBJ2-2; v_gene: TRBV5-4; CDR3aa: CASTLGVRTGSTGELFF; CDR3nt: TGTGCCAGCACTCTGGGGGTTAGGACAGGGTCCACCGGGGAGCTGTTTTTT
abundance: once; d_gene: TRBD2; j_gene: TRBJ2-1; v_gene: TRBV29-1; CDR3aa: CSVLTSLEQFF; CDR3nt: TGCAGCGTGCTGACTAGCTTAGAGCAGTTCTTC
abundance: NA; d_gene: TRBD1; j_gene: TRBJ1-2; v_gene: TRBV4-3; CDR3aa: CASSPGTGLLSGYTF; CDR3nt: TGCGCCAGCAGCCCCGGGACAGGTCTCCTCTCGGGCTACACCTTC
abundance: NA; d_gene: NA; j_gene: TRBJ2-2; v_gene: TRBV27; CDR3aa: CASSWDIGTGELFF; CDR3nt: TGTGCCAGCAGTTGGGATATAGGCACCGGGGAGCTGTTTTTT
abundance: NA; d_gene: NA; j_gene: TRBJ2-7; v_gene: TRBV27; CDR3aa: CASSQPAREQYF; CDR3nt: TGTGCCAGCAGTCAACCAGCCCGCGAGCAGTACTTC
abundance: NA; d_gene: TRBD2; j_gene: TRBJ2-1; v_gene: TRBV14; CDR3aa: CASSQPGLADSNEQFF; CDR3nt: TGTGCCAGCAGCCAACCGGGACTAGCGGATAGCAATGAGCAGTTCTTC
abundance: NA; d_gene: TRBD2; j_gene: TRBJ2-1; v_gene: TRBV4-3; CDR3aa: CASSGGRYSYNEQFF; CDR3nt: TGCGCCAGCAGCGGCGGGAGGTACTCCTACAATGAGCAGTTCTTC
abundance: NA; d_gene: TRBD1; j_gene: TRBJ1-2; v_gene: TRBV7-2; CDR3aa: CASSFSGQGRGYTF; CDR3nt: TGTGCCAGCAGCTTCTCGGGACAGGGTCGAGGCTACACCTTC
abundance: once; d_gene: NA; j_gene: TRBJ1-1; v_gene: TRBV29-1; CDR3aa: CSVVPPGRARGWDTEAFF; CDR3nt: TGCAGCGTTGTCCCCCCGGGACGGGCAAGGGGTTGGGACACTGAAGCTTTCTTT
abundance: NA; d_gene: NA; j_gene: TRBJ2-1; v_gene: TRBV7-2; CDR3aa: CASSLGVKALSSYNEQFF; CDR3nt: TGTGCCAGCAGCTTAGGGGTGAAGGCGCTAAGCTCCTACAATGAGCAGTTCTTC
abundance: NA; d_gene: TRBD1; j_gene: TRBJ1-4; v_gene: TRBV9; CDR3aa: CASSPLDRGKSGEGKLFF; CDR3nt: TGTGCCAGCAGCCCTCTTGACAGGGGAAAGAGTGGTGAAGGAAAACTGTTTTTT
abundance: once; d_gene: TRBD1; j_gene: TRBJ1-5; v_gene: TRBV28; CDR3aa: CASSSPDRGQPQHF; CDR3nt: TGTGCCAGCAGTTCCCCGGACAGGGGCCAGCCCCAGCATTTT
abundance: few; d_gene: NA; j_gene: TRBJ2-2; v_gene: TRBV19; CDR3aa: CASSIGTGELFF; CDR3nt: TGTGCCAGTAGTATAGGCACCGGGGAGCTGTTTTTT
abundance: NA; d_gene: TRBD2; j_gene: TRBJ2-1; v_gene: TRBV4-1; CDR3aa: CASSQDWTSGSYNEQFF; CDR3nt: TGCGCCAGCAGCCAAGATTGGACTAGCGGGAGTTACAATGAGCAGTTCTTC
abundance: NA; d_gene: NA; j_gene: TRBJ1-4; v_gene: TRBV5-8; CDR3aa: CASSPGTPDGKLFF; CDR3nt: TGTGCCAGCAGCCCCGGGACCCCAGATGGAAAACTGTTTTTT
abundance: NA; d_gene: NA; j_gene: TRBJ2-3; v_gene: TRBV27; CDR3aa: CASSLLPVDTQYF; CDR3nt: TGTGCCAGCAGTTTATTACCTGTAGATACGCAGTATTTT
abundance: NA; d_gene: TRBD1; j_gene: TRBJ2-7; v_gene: TRBV7-2; CDR3aa: CASSPGQVYEQYF; CDR3nt: TGTGCCAGCAGCCCGGGACAGGTATACGAGCAGTACTTC
abundance: NA; d_gene: NA; j_gene: TRBJ2-5; v_gene: TRBV5-6; CDR3aa: CASNTWASAHQETQYF; CDR3nt: TGTGCCAGCAACACTTGGGCTAGCGCGCACCAAGAGACCCAGTACTTC
abundance: NA; d_gene: TRBD1; j_gene: TRBJ2-5; v_gene: TRBV18; CDR3aa: CASSRRGSRDRQETQYF; CDR3nt: TGTGCCAGCTCCAGGCGGGGCTCCCGGGACAGGCAAGAGACCCAGTACTTC
abundance: NA; d_gene: NA; j_gene: TRBJ2-1; v_gene: TRBV10-3; CDR3aa: CAISEGDYNEQFF; CDR3nt: TGTGCCATCAGCGAAGGGGACTACAATGAGCAGTTCTTC
abundance: NA; d_gene: NA; j_gene: TRBJ2-1; v_gene: TRBV29-1; CDR3aa: CSVEDPGTTTYNEQFF; CDR3nt: TGCAGCGTTGAAGACCCCGGGACGACAACCTACAATGAGCAGTTCTTC
abundance: NA; d_gene: NA; j_gene: TRBJ2-1; v_gene: TRBV4-2; CDR3aa: CASSQVLVGGAYPDDEQFF; CDR3nt: TGTGCCAGCAGCCAAGTCTTAGTAGGGGGAGCCTACCCTGACGATGAGCAGTTCTTC
abundance: NA; d_gene: NA; j_gene: TRBJ1-1; v_gene: TRBV10-2; CDR3aa: CASSEYRVGYNTEAFF; CDR3nt: TGCGCCAGCAGTGAGTATCGGGTTGGGTATAACACTGAAGCTTTCTTT
abundance: once; d_gene: TRBD2; j_gene: TRBJ2-2; v_gene: TRBV11-2; CDR3aa: CASSLLLSGKSGELFF; CDR3nt: TGTGCCAGCAGCCTCCTGCTTAGCGGGAAGTCCGGGGAGCTGTTTTTT
abundance: NA; d_gene: TRBD1; j_gene: TRBJ1-2; v_gene: TRBV4-3; CDR3aa: CASSQDVEGGPPANYGYTF; CDR3nt: TGCGCCAGCAGCCAAGATGTCGAAGGGGGCCCGCCGGCTAACTATGGCTACACCTTC
abundance: NA; d_gene: TRBD1; j_gene: TRBJ2-7; v_gene: TRBV19; CDR3aa: CASGSPGGIYEQYF; CDR3nt: TGTGCCAGCGGGAGTCCAGGGGGCATCTACGAGCAGTACTTC